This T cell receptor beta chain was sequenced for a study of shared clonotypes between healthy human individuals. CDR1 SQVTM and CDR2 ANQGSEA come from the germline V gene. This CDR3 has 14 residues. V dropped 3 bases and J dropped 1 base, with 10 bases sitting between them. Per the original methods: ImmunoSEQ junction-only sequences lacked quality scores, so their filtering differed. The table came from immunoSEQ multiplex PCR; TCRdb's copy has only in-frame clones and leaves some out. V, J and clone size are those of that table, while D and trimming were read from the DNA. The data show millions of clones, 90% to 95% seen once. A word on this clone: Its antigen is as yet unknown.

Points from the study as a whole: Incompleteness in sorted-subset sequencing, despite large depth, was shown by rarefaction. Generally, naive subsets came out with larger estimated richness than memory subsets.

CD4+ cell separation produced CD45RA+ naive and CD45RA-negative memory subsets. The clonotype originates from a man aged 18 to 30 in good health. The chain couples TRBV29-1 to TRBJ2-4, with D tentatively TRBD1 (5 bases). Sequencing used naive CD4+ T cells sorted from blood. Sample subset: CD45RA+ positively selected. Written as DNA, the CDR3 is TGCAGCGTTGAGACAGCTTGGGCCAAAAACATTCAGTACTTC. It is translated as CSVETAWAKNIQYF.